This T cell receptor beta chain was captured in a study of T cells expressing NK-cell markers. Study in general: Eight donors were sequenced, seven testing HCMV-seropositive and one testing seronegative. Study-level findings and limits: About 1.0-7.5% of CD8+ T cells in several donors belonged to dominant NKG2C+ clonotypes. It remained uncertain whether the expanded NKG2C+ T cell clones were specific for HCMV antigens.

Reanalyzing the 5' RACE reads, TCRdb keeps one entry per CDR3 protein, without DNA. Across 350,000 to 450,000 distinct CDR3 sequences, the top ten clones capture over 4% of the sample. As concerns this clonotype: Antigen specificity is unknown.

The CDR3 has 16 amino acids. Germline V gives CDR1 LNHNV, CDR2 YYDKDF (reference sequence). The sequence came from a man aged 18 to 70 in good health. The chain joins TRBV15 to TRBJ2-7; TCRdb's D call, TRBD2, is unchecked because there is no DNA. The specimen was blood T cells: a sorted CD56 or NKG2C T cell subset, CD4+ or CD8+ T cells, or bulk PBMC T cells (not recorded which). The CDR3 protein is CATSRGATATTYEQYF.